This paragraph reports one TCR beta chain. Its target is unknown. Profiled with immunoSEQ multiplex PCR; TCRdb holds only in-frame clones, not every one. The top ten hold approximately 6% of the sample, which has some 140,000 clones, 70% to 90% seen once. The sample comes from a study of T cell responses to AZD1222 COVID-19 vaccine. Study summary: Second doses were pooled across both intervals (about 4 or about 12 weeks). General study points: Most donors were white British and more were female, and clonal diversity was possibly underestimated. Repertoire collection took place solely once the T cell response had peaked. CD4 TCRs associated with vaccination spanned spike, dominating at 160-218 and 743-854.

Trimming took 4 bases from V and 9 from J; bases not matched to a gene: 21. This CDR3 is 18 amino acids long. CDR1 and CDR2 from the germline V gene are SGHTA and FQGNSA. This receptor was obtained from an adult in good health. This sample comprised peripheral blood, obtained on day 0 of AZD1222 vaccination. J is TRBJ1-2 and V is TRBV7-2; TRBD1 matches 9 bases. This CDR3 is CASSSPNPRTGEGWSYTF. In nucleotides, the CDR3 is TGTGCCAGCAGCTCCCCCAACCCCCGGACAGGGGAAGGATGGAGCTACACCTTC.